This T cell receptor beta chain is drawn from a study of shared clonotypes between healthy human individuals. Generated by immunoSEQ multiplex PCR, the TCRdb table keeps only in-frame clones and is missing some. The profile shows roughly 1,600,000 clones, approximately 98.5% of them singletons. CDR1 and CDR2 (germline): MDHEN, SYDVKM. The CDR3 covers 15 residues. The junction had 3 bases not matched to a gene; V was cut back by 6 bases and J by 0 bases. This clonotype originated in a man aged 25-45 years in good health. Input material: naive CD4+ T cells sorted from blood. Subset given: CD45RA+ positively selected. This chain uses TRBV28 with TRBJ2-1; TRBD1 matches 9 bases. CDR3 bases: TGTGCCAGCAGCCCGGGACAGGGCTCCTACAATGAGCAGTTCTTC. Protein: CASSPGQGSYNEQFF.